The clone carrying this TCR beta chain came up many times. Arm-PCR with iRepertoire HTBI primers amplified the CDR3 regions for these TCR beta libraries. TCRdb fed the multiplex PCR reads into MiXCR, producing one record per CDR3 protein. The table has 600,000 to 850,000 distinct CDR3 sequences, around 32% seen once. The data stem from a study of regulatory T cells in long-lasting Graves disease. The time point: persistent/refractory GD, antithyroid drugs over 5 years with positive TRAb. PBMCs were the source of the RNA used for TCR sequencing. V dropped 3 bases and J dropped 5 bases, with 13 bases sitting between them. CDR3 length equals 14 residues.

This TCR was sampled from a female donor with Graves disease. Sequencing was performed on peripheral blood mononuclear cells (PBMCs), taken when the disease was refractory, from a patient treated with antithyroid drugs. V and J are TRBV12-3 or TRBV12-4 and TRBJ2-5, with unresolved D. CDR3 in amino acids: CASSLFAVSETQYF. In DNA form, the CDR3 reads TGTGCCAGCAGTTTGTTTGCCGTCAGCGAGACCCAGTACTTC.